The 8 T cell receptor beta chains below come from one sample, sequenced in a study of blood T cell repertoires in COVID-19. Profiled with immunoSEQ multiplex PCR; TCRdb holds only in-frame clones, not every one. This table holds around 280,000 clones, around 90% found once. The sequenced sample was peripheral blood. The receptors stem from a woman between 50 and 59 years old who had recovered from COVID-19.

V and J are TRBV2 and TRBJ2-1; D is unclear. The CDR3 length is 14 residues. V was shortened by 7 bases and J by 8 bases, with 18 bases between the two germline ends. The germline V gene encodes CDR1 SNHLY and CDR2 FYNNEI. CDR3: CASTSRAPWDEQFF. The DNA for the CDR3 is TGTGCCAGCACCTCTAGAGCCCCCTGGGATGAGCAGTTCTTC.

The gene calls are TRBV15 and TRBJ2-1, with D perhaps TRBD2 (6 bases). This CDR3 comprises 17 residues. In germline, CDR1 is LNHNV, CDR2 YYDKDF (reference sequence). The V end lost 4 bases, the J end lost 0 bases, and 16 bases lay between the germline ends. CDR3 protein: CATSNGGWGVSYNEQFF. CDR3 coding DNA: TGTGCCACCAGCAATGGGGGTTGGGGGGTCTCCTACAATGAGCAGTTCTTC. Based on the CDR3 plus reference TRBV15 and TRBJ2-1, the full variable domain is DAMVIQNPRYQVTQFGKPVTLSCSQTLNHNVMYWYQQKSSQAPKLLFHYYDKDFNNEADTPDNFQSRRPNTSFCFLDIRSPGLGDTAMYLCATSNGGWGVSYNEQFFGPGTRLTVL.

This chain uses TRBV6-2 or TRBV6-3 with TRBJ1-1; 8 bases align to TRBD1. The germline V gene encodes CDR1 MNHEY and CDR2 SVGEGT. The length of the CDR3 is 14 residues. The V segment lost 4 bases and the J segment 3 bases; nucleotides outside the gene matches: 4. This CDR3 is CASSLTGEDTEAFF. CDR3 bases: TGTGCCAGCAGTTTGACAGGGGAGGACACTGAAGCTTTCTTT.

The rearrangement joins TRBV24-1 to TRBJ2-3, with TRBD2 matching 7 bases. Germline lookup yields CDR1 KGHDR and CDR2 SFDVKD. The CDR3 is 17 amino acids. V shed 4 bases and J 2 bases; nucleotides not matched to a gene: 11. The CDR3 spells CATSDLTSAGDTDTQYF. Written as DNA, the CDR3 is TGTGCCACCAGTGACCTTACTAGCGCGGGGGACACAGATACGCAGTATTTT.

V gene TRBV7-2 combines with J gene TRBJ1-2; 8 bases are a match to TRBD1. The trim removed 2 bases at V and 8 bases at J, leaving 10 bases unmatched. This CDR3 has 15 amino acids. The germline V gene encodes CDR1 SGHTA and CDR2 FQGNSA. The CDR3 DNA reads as TGTGCCAGCAGCTTACACCTAGGACAGGGCCAAGGCTACACCTTC. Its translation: CASSLHLGQGQGYTF.

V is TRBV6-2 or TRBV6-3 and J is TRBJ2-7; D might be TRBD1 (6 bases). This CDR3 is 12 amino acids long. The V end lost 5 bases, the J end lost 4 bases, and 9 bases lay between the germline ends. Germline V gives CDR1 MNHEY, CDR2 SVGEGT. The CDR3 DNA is TGTGCCAGCAGTCCCAGGGGATACGAGCAGTACTTC. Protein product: CASSPRGYEQYF.

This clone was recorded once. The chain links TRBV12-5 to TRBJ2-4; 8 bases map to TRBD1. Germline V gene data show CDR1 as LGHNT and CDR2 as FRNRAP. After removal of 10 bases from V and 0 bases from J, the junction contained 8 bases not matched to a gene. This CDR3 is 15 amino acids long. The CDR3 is CATLDRGRAKNIQYF. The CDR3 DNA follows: TGTGCTACCCTTGACAGGGGTCGAGCCAAAAACATTCAGTACTTC.

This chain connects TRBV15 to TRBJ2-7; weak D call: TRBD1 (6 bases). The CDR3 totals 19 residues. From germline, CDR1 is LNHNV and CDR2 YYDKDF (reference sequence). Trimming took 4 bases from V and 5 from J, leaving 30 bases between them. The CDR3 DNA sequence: TGTGCCACCAGCAATCAGGGGAAGGGGTCAAGGTCCTCCCTCGACGAGCAGTACTTC. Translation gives CATSNQGKGSRSSLDEQYF.